The rows below give T cell receptor beta chains drawn from one sample of a study of blood T cell repertoires in COVID-19. Generated by immunoSEQ multiplex PCR, the TCRdb table keeps only in-frame clones and is missing some. The repertoire holds 210,000 or so clones, around 90% seen once, with 5.5% to 7.5% in the top ten. Sequenced input: peripheral blood. Receptors were obtained from a man between 35 and 55 years old with acute or convalescent COVID-19. The CDR3 runs from the conserved cysteine through the conserved F or W. A D gene is named only where the DNA matches it firmly. Where a row states a size, it is once, few, many or the class of an expanded clone; other rows omit it.

clone size	V gene	D gene	J gene	CDR3 protein	CDR3 DNA
few	TRBV5-1	TRBD1	TRBJ2-7	CASSSGQSSSYEQYF	TGCGCCAGCAGCTCGGGACAGTCCAGCTCCTACGAGCAGTACTTC
-	TRBV7-2	TRBD2	TRBJ2-3	CASSYPTSGGGTDTQYF	TGTGCCAGCAGCTACCCGACTAGCGGGGGGGGCACAGATACGCAGTATTTT
-	TRBV5-1	TRBD2	TRBJ2-5	CASSLAQRGGIQETQYF	TGCGCCAGCAGCTTGGCCCAGCGGGGGGGAATTCAAGAGACCCAGTACTTC
-	TRBV5-4	-	TRBJ2-1	CASSLVRSFNEQFF	TGTGCCAGCAGCTTGGTGCGGAGCTTCAATGAGCAGTTCTTC
-	TRBV30	-	TRBJ2-5	CACRLRGVQETQYF	TGTGCCTGCCGACTCAGGGGGGTCCAAGAGACCCAGTACTTC
few	TRBV9	-	TRBJ1-1	CASSVQGRNTEAFF	TGTGCCAGCAGCGTTCAGGGCCGGAACACTGAAGCTTTCTTT
few	TRBV2	-	TRBJ1-6	CASSEAGRDSPLHF	TGTGCCAGCAGTGAAGCAGGGAGGGATTCACCCCTCCACTTT
-	TRBV4-1	-	TRBJ1-1	CASSQEAGQEAFF	TGCGCCAGCAGCCAAGAAGCGGGCCAGGAAGCTTTCTTT
once	TRBV7-9	-	TRBJ1-4	CASSPGTLNEKLFF	TGTGCCAGCAGCCCCGGGACACTGAATGAAAAACTGTTTTTT
-	TRBV9	-	TRBJ2-4	CASSVAGFIQYF	TGTGCCAGCAGCGTAGCAGGGTTCATTCAGTACTTC
few	TRBV4-2	TRBD1	TRBJ1-3	CASSQDGMGTGGRNTIYF	TGTGCCAGCAGCCAAGATGGTATGGGAACAGGGGGAAGAAACACCATATATTTT
-	TRBV15	-	TRBJ1-4	CATSRDKRKTGSDGKLFF	TGTGCCACCAGCAGAGATAAGAGAAAAACAGGGTCTGACGGAAAACTGTTTTTT
-	TRBV24-1	-	TRBJ2-5	CATSDSAQETQYF	TGTGCCACCAGTGATTCAGCGCAAGAGACCCAGTACTTC
-	TRBV9	TRBD1	TRBJ1-6	CASSVVEGAGSPLHF	TGTGCCAGCAGCGTAGTTGAGGGGGCAGGATCACCCCTCCACTTT
-	TRBV15	-	TRBJ2-1	CATSRGREFYNEQFF	TGTGCCACCAGCAGAGGGAGGGAGTTCTACAATGAGCAGTTCTTC
-	TRBV11-3	-	TRBJ2-3	CASSFSADTQYF	TGTGCCAGCAGCTTTAGCGCAGATACGCAGTATTTT